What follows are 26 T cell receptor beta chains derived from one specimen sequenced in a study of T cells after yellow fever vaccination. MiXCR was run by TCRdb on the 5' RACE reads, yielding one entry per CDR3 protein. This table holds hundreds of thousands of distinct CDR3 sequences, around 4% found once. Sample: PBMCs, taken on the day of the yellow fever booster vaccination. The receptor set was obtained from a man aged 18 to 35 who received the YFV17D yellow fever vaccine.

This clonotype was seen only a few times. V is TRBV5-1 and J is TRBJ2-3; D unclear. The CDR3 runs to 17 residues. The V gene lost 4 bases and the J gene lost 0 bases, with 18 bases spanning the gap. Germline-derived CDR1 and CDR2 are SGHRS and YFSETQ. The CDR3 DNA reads TGCGCCAGCAGCCGCTGGAGTCGACAAACTAGCACAGATACGCAGTATTTT. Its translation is CASSRWSRQTSTDTQYF. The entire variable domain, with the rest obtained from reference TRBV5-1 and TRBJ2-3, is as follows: KAGVTQTPRYLIKTRGQQVTLSCSPISGHRSVSWYQQTPGQGLQFLFEYFSETQRNKGNFPGRFSGRQFSNSRSEMNVSTLELGDSALYLCASSRWSRQTSTDTQYFGPGTRLTVL.

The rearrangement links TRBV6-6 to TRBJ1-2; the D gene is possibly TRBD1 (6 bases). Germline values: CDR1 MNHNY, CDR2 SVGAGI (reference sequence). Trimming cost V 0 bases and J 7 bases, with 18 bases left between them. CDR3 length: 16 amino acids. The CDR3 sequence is CASSYSIGRGRAGYTF. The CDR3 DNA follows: TGTGCCAGCAGTTACTCGATCGGTAGGGGGAGGGCTGGCTACACCTTC.

In nucleotides, the CDR3 is TGTGCCAGCAGTTTCTCCGGACTCATTTCCCGTGAGCAGTTCTTC. Translating gives CASSFSGLISREQFF. This chain joins TRBV28 and TRBJ2-1; perhaps TRBD2 as D (5 bases). V was trimmed by 3 bases and J by 9 bases, leaving 18 bases between them. CDR3 length equals 15 residues. CDR1 and CDR2 (germline): MDHEN, SYDVKM.

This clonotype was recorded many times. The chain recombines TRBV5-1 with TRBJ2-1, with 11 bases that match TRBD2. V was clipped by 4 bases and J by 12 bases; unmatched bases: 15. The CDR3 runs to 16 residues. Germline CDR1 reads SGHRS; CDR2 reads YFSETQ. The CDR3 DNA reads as TGCGCCAGCAGCCACCATAGCGGGGGGGCCAGTTTGGGGCAGTTCTTC. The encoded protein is CASSHHSGGASLGQFF.

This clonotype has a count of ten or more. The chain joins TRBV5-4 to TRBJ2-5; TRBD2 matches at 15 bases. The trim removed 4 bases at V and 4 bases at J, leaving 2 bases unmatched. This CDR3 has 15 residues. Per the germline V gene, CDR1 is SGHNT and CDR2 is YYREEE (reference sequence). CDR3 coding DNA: TGTGCCAGCAGCGGACTAGCGGGGGGGCGAGAGACCCAGTACTTC. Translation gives CASSGLAGGRETQYF.

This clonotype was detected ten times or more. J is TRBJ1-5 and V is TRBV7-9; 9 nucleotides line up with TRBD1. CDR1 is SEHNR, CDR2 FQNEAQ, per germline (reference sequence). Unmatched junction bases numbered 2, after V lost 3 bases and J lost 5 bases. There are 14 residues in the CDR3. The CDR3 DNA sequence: TGTGCCAGCAGCTTGACAGGGGGGGATCAGCCCCAGCATTTT. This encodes CASSLTGGDQPQHF.

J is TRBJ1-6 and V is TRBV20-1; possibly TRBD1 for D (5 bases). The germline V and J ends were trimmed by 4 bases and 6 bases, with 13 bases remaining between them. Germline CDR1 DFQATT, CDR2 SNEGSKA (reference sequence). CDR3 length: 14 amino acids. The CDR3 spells CSAISGPSNSPLHF. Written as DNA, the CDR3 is TGCAGTGCTATATCGGGACCGAGTAATTCACCCCTCCACTTT.

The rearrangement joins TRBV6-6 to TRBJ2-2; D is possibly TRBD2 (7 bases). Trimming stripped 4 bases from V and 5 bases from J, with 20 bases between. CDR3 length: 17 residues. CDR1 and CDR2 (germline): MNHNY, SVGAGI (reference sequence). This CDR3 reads CASSSPWGRGYTGELFF. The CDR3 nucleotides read TGTGCCAGCAGTTCCCCTTGGGGGCGGGGGTATACCGGGGAGCTGTTTTTT.

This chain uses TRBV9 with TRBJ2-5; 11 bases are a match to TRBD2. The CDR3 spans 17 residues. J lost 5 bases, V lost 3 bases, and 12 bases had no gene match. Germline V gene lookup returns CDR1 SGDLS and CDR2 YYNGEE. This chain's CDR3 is CASSAGTSGGMGETQYF. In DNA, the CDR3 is TGTGCCAGCAGCGCCGGGACTAGCGGAGGGATGGGGGAGACCCAGTACTTC.

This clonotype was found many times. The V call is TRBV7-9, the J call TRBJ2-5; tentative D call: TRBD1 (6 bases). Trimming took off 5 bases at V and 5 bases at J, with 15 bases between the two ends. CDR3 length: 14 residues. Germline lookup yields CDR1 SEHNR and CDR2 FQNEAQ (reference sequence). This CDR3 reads CASSRRGVVETQYF. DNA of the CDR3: TGTGCCAGCAGCCGCAGGGGCGTGGTTGAGACCCAGTACTTC.

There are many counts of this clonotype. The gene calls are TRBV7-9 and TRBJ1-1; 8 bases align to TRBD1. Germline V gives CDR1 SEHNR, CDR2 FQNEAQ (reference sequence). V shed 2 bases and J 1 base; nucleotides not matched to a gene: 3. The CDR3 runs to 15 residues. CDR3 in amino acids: CASSLSGTGNTEAFF. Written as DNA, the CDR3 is TGTGCCAGCAGCTTATCCGGGACAGGGAACACTGAAGCTTTCTTT. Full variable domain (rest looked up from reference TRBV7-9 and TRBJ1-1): DTGVSQNPRHKITKRGQNVTFRCDPISEHNRLYWYRQTLGQGPEFLTYFQNEAQLEKSRLLSDRFSAERPKGSFSTLEIQRTEQGDSAMYLCASSLSGTGNTEAFFGQGTRLTVV.

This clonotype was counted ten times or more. CDR3 DNA: TGTGCCAGCAGCTTGGGACGGTCGATGAACACTGAAGCTTTCTTT. Its translation is CASSLGRSMNTEAFF. V is TRBV7-8 and J is TRBJ1-1, with D tentatively TRBD1 (5 bases). The CDR3 runs 15 residues. The germline V and J ends were trimmed by 3 bases and 0 bases, with 11 bases remaining between them. Looked up from germline, CDR1 is SGHVS and CDR2 is FQNEAQ. The variable domain in full, with the rest retrieved from reference TRBV7-8 and TRBJ1-1, is GAGVSQSPRYKVAKRGQDVALRCDPISGHVSLFWYQQALGQGPEFLTYFQNEAQLDKSGLPSDRFFAERPEGSVSTLKIQRTQQEDSAVYLCASSLGRSMNTEAFFGQGTRLTVV.

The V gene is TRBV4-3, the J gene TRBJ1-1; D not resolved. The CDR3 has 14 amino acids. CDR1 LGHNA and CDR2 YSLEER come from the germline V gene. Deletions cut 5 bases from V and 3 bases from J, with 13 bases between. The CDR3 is CASSKVGSDTEAFF. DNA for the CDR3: TGCGCCAGCAGCAAAGTGGGGTCGGACACTGAAGCTTTCTTT.

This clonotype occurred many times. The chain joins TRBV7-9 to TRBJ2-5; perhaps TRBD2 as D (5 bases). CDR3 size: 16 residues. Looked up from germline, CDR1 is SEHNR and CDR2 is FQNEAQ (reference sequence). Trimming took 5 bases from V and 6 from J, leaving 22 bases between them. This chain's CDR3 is CASSLSLVGTRKTQYF. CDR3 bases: TGTGCCAGCAGCCTAAGCCTAGTGGGTACTAGAAAGACCCAGTACTTC.

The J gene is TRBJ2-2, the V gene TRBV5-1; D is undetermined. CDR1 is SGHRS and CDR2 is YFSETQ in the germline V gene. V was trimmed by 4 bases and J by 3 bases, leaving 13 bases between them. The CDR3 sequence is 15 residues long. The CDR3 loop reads CASSVRFSDTGELFF. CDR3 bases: TGCGCCAGCAGCGTGCGATTCTCAGACACCGGGGAGCTGTTTTTT.

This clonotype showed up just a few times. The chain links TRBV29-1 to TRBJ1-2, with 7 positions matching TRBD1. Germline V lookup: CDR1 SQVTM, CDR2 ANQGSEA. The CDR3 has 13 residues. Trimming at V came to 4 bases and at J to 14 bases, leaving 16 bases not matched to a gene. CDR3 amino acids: CSVGRVLTGTVTF. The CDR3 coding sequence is TGCAGCGTTGGACGGGTCCTTACCGGGACAGTAACCTTC.

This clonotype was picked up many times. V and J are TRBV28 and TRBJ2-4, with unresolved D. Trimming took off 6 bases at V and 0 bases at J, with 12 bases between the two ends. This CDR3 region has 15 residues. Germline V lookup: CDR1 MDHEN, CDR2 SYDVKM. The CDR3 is CASSPNPLAKNIQYF. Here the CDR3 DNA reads TGTGCCAGCAGCCCCAATCCACTAGCCAAAAACATTCAGTACTTC.

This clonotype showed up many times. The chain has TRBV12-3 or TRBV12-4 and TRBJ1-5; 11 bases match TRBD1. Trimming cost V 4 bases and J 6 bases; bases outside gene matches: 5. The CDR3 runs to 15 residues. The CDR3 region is CASSYPGQGGQPQHF. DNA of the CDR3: TGTGCCAGCAGTTACCCGGGACAGGGGGGTCAGCCCCAGCATTTT.

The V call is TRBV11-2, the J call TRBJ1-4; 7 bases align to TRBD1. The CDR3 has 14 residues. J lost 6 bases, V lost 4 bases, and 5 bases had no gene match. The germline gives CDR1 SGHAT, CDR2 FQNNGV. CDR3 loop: CASSSGTVYEKLFF. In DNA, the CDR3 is TGTGCCAGCAGCTCCGGGACAGTTTATGAAAAACTGTTTTTT.

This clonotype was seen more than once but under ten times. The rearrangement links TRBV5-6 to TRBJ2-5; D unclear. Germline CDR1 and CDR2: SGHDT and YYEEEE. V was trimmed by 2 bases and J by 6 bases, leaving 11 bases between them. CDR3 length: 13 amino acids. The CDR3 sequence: CASSLDQTQTQYF. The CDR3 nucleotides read TGTGCCAGCAGCTTAGACCAGACACAGACCCAGTACTTC.

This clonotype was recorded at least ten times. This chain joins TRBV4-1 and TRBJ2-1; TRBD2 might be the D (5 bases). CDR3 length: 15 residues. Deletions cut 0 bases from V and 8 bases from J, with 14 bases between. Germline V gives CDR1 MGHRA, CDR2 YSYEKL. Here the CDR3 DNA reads TGCGCCAGCAGCCAAGAGCGACGGGGAGTCGATGAGCAGTTCTTC. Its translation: CASSQERRGVDEQFF.

CDR3 sequence (DNA): TGTGCCAGCAGCCAAGCTGTGGGGCGCGTGGACTATGGCTACACCTTC. Amino acid sequence: CASSQAVGRVDYGYTF. The J gene is TRBJ1-2, the V gene TRBV14; D might be TRBD1 (5 bases). The V and J ends lost 1 base and 3 bases respectively, with 15 bases between them. This CDR3 spans 16 amino acids. Germline V gene lookup returns CDR1 SGHDN and CDR2 FVKESK.

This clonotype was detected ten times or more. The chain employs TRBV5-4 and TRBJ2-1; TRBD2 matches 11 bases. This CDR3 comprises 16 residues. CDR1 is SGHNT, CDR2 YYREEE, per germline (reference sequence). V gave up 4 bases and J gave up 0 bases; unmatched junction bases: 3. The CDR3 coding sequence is TGTGCCAGCAGCCCGCTAGCGGGGGGCTCCTACAATGAGCAGTTCTTC. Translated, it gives CASSPLAGGSYNEQFF.

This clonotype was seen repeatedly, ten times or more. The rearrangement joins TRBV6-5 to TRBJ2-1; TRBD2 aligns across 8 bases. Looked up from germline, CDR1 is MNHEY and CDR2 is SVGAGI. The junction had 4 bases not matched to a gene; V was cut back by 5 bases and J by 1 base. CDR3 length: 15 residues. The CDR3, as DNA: TGTGCCAGCAGTCCCCGGGAGGGATCCTACAATGAGCAGTTCTTC. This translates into CASSPREGSYNEQFF.

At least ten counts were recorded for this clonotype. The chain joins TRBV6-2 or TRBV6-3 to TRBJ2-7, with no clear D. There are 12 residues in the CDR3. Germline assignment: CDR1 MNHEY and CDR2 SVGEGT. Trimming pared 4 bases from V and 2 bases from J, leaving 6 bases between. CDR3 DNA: TGTGCCAGCAGTTTTTCTGCCTACGAGCAGTACGTC. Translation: CASSFSAYEQYV.

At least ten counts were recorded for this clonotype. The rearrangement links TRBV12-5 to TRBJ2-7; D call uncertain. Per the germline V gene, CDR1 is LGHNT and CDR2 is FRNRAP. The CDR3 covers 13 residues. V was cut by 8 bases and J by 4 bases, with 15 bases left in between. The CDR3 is CASKNSNGYEQYF. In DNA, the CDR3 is TGTGCTAGTAAAAACAGTAATGGTTACGAGCAGTACTTC.